These T cell receptor beta chains were read from a single sample in a study of CD8+ T cells in alopecia areata. The table came from immunoSEQ multiplex PCR; TCRdb's copy has only in-frame clones and leaves some out. The table shows roughly 180,000 clones, with around 60% occurring only once. The starting material was CD4+ T cells sorted from blood, obtained at week 4, from a patient treated with tofacitinib. Source of these receptors: a human donor with alopecia areata. CDR3s include the opening cysteine and the closing phenylalanine or tryptophan. D genes are given only for firm matches. Clone size appears in some rows only: once, few, many, or a class for an expanded clone.

size | J | V | D | DNA | CDR3
few | TRBJ1-6 | TRBV10-3 | NA | TGTGCCATCAGTCCAAAGGTCGCCGAGTCACCCCTCCACTTT | CAISPKVAESPLHF
NA | TRBJ2-3 | TRBV7-2 | NA | TGTGCCAGCAGCTTCACAGATACGCAGTATTTT | CASSFTDTQYF
NA | TRBJ1-1 | TRBV30 | TRBD1 | TGTGCCTTCAATGGGGACAGGAACACTGAAGCTTTCTTT | CAFNGDRNTEAFF
NA | TRBJ2-2 | TRBV5-1 | TRBD1 | TGCGCCAGCGGGACAGAGCGGACCGGGGAGCTGTTTTTT | CASGTERTGELFF
NA | TRBJ2-1 | TRBV5-1 | NA | TGCGCCAGCAGCTTGGTTGGCAGCCCCCCGCAGTTCTTC | CASSLVGSPPQFF
NA | TRBJ2-7 | TRBV15 | NA | TGTGCCACCAGCAGAGATCCAGGGTTAGGCTACGAGCAGTACTTC | CATSRDPGLGYEQYF
few | TRBJ2-7 | TRBV2 | NA | TGTGCCAGCAGTGCAGGAACGGCCTCCTACGAGCAGTACTTC | CASSAGTASYEQYF
many | TRBJ2-6 | TRBV7-2 | NA | TGTGCCAGCAGCTTAGGTCTTTCTGGGGCCAACGTCCTGACTTTC | CASSLGLSGANVLTF
NA | TRBJ1-2 | TRBV6-1 | TRBD1 | TGTGCCAGCAGTCTCTCAGGGGGCATCTATGGCTACACCTTC | CASSLSGGIYGYTF
NA | TRBJ1-2 | TRBV28 | TRBD1 | TGTGCCAGCAGTTCCCGGGCCCGGGACAGGAGAACTAACTATGGCTACACCTTC | CASSSRARDRRTNYGYTF
once | TRBJ1-5 | TRBV2 | TRBD1 | TGTGCCAGCAGACAGGGGAATAGCAATCAGCCCCAGCATTTT | CASRQGNSNQPQHF
NA | TRBJ1-5 | TRBV4-3 | NA | TGCGCCAGCAGCCTAACCAGACAGGCGCGCGGGGATCAGCCCCAGCATTTT | CASSLTRQARGDQPQHF
few | TRBJ1-1 | TRBV7-2 | NA | TGTGCCAGCAGCAATACCCCAGGGTTAACTGAAGCTTTCTTT | CASSNTPGLTEAFF
NA | TRBJ1-5 | TRBV19 | NA | TGTGCCAGTAGAGGGGCCCAGGACCATCAGCCCCAGCATTTT | CASRGAQDHQPQHF
few | TRBJ2-1 | TRBV30 | NA | TGTGCCTGGACAGGGGGGAATGAGCAGTTCTTC | CAWTGGNEQFF
NA | TRBJ1-1 | TRBV4-1 | NA | TGCGCCAGCAGCCAGAGAGGGAATCTGAACACTGAAGCTTTCTTT | CASSQRGNLNTEAFF
NA | TRBJ2-5 | TRBV29-1 | NA | TGCAGCGCCCTACCAGGGATCCAAGAGACCCAGTACTTC | CSALPGIQETQYF
NA | TRBJ1-6 | TRBV7-9 | NA | TGTGCCAGCAGCACCGGGACCCTTGGGGCCCTCCACTTT | CASSTGTLGALHF
NA | TRBJ2-2 | TRBV19 | TRBD1 | TGTGCCAGTAGGGGGGACCAGGGGGTGTTAACCGGGGAGCTGTTTTTT | CASRGDQGVLTGELFF
NA | TRBJ1-5 | TRBV7-9 | NA | TGTGCCAGCAGCCCCATCCACGGGGGGGTGGGACAGCCCCAGCATTTT | CASSPIHGGVGQPQHF
NA | TRBJ2-5 | TRBV20-1 | NA | TGCAGGGCGGAAGCTCAAGAGACCCAGTACTTC | CRAEAQETQYF
once | TRBJ1-1 | TRBV30 | NA | TGTGCCTGGAGTGTAGGGCACTCCACTGAAGCTTTCTTT | CAWSVGHSTEAFF
NA | TRBJ2-5 | TRBV5-4 | NA | TGTGCCAGCAGCTTGGCCCCAGGTGAAGAGACCCAGTACTTC | CASSLAPGEETQYF
many | TRBJ2-7 | TRBV5-1 | NA | TGCGCCAGCAGGCTCTTGTTGGCTAGTGAGTCCTACGAGCAGTACTTC | CASRLLLASESYEQYF
NA | TRBJ2-7 | TRBV30 | NA | TGTGCCTGGAGTGTTTATGGGGTAGGGGACGAGCAGTACTTC | CAWSVYGVGDEQYF
once | TRBJ2-3 | TRBV4-1 | NA | TGCGCCAGCAGCCCCCCGCAAGGCACGCAGTATTTT | CASSPPQGTQYF
NA | TRBJ2-1 | TRBV30 | NA | TGTGCCTGGGGGGCTAGCTCCTACAATGAGCAGTTCTTC | CAWGASSYNEQFF
NA | TRBJ1-2 | TRBV19 | TRBD1 | TGTGCCAGTAGTTGGACAGGGCGCGGGTATGGCTACACCTTC | CASSWTGRGYGYTF
NA | TRBJ2-3 | TRBV4-2 | TRBD1 | TGTGCCAGCAGCCTAGACAGGGAAACAGATACGCAGTATTTT | CASSLDRETDTQYF
NA | TRBJ1-5 | TRBV7-8 | NA | TGTGCCAGCAGCTTCCGGGGGGTGGACAATCAGCCCCAGCATTTT | CASSFRGVDNQPQHF
NA | TRBJ1-4 | TRBV30 | NA | TGTGCCTGGAGTGATTACTATGAAAAACTGTTTTTT | CAWSDYYEKLFF
NA | TRBJ1-6 | TRBV29-1 | TRBD1 | TGCAGCGTTCGGACAGGGGGCAATTCACCCCTCCACTTT | CSVRTGGNSPLHF
NA | TRBJ2-5 | TRBV28 | TRBD2 | TGTGCCAGCAGTCAAGCGGGGAGTAACCAAGAGACCCAGTACTTC | CASSQAGSNQETQYF
NA | TRBJ2-7 | TRBV29-1 | NA | TGCAGCGTTTGGAGCTACGAGCAGTACTTC | CSVWSYEQYF
NA | TRBJ1-2 | TRBV6-5 | NA | TGTGCCAGCACAGGAGAGTACCCTCATGGCTACACCTTC | CASTGEYPHGYTF
NA | TRBJ2-7 | TRBV30 | NA | TGTGCCTGGAGTGGGGCAGGGAATTTCGCCTACGAGCAGTACTTC | CAWSGAGNFAYEQYF
NA | TRBJ2-7 | TRBV6-5 | NA | TGTGCCAGCAGTCCAGCGTCGGAGGGCTCCTACGAGCAGTACTTC | CASSPASEGSYEQYF
NA | TRBJ2-2 | TRBV29-1 | TRBD1 | TGCAGCGCAGGGGGATCCACCGGGGAGCTGTTTTTT | CSAGGSTGELFF
NA | TRBJ1-5 | TRBV23-1 | NA | TGCGCCAGCAGTCAATCGATTTGGGGGAGCCAGGGTCCTCAGCCCCAGCATTTT | CASSQSIWGSQGPQPQHF
NA | TRBJ2-2 | TRBV29-1 | NA | TGCAGCGTTGGATCGCTGGGGACCACAAACACCGGGGAGCTGTTTTTT | CSVGSLGTTNTGELFF
few | TRBJ1-2 | TRBV7-8 | TRBD1 | TGTGCCAGCAGCTCGACTAGACAGGGACGAAATGGCTACACCTTC | CASSSTRQGRNGYTF
few | TRBJ1-3 | TRBV7-2 | TRBD1 | TGTGCCAGCAGCTACACAGGGGGCTACTCTGGAAACACCATATATTTT | CASSYTGGYSGNTIYF
NA | TRBJ2-5 | TRBV5-1 | TRBD1 | TGCGCCAGCAGCGGACAGGGCCAAGAGACCCAGTACTTC | CASSGQGQETQYF
NA | TRBJ2-5 | TRBV28 | NA | TGTGCCAGCAGTCCCGCCGGGGGTGGGGGCGAGACCCAGTACTTC | CASSPAGGGGETQYF
NA | TRBJ1-5 | TRBV7-2 | NA | TGTGCCAGCAGCCAGGGAAGAAATCAGCCCCAGCATTTT | CASSQGRNQPQHF
NA | TRBJ2-3 | TRBV2 | TRBD1 | TGTGCCAGCACCTTGACAGGGGTTGCAGATACGCAGTATTTT | CASTLTGVADTQYF
few | TRBJ1-2 | TRBV30 | NA | TGTGCCTGGAGTGGAGTTCACTATGGCTACACCTTC | CAWSGVHYGYTF
NA | TRBJ2-5 | TRBV7-2 | TRBD1 | TGTGCCAGCAGCCCCTGGACAGGTTCTTTCCAAGAGACCCAGTACTTC | CASSPWTGSFQETQYF
few | TRBJ1-6 | TRBV30 | TRBD1 | TGTGCCTGGATGACAGGGTATAATTCACCCCTCCACTTT | CAWMTGYNSPLHF
NA | TRBJ1-1 | TRBV29-1 | NA | TGCAGCGTTGCACAGGCAGTGAACACTGAAGCTTTCTTT | CSVAQAVNTEAFF
NA | TRBJ2-7 | TRBV25-1 | TRBD1 | TGTGCCAGCAGTGAATTCGGGTTCGGGACAGATCGTTCCTACGAGCAGTACTTC | CASSEFGFGTDRSYEQYF
NA | TRBJ2-1 | TRBV5-1 | TRBD2 | TGCGCCAGCAGCTTGCGGGAGCGGGGAGACAATGAGCAGTTCTTC | CASSLRERGDNEQFF
NA | TRBJ2-3 | TRBV30 | TRBD2 | TGTGCCTGGAGTGGTACTAGCGGGGGGGCCCCGGCCACAGATACGCAGTATTTT | CAWSGTSGGAPATDTQYF
NA | TRBJ2-7 | TRBV18 | TRBD1 | TGTGCCAGCTCACCACCGACAGGGGGTCCGGGGGAGCAGTACTTC | CASSPPTGGPGEQYF
NA | TRBJ2-7 | TRBV6-5 | NA | TGTGCCAGCAGTGCCGCGGGGATCAACGAGCAGTACTTC | CASSAAGINEQYF